This T cell receptor (beta chain) was found in a study of spatial heterogeneity in lung cancer. Study background: Any follow-up PBMC samples that were available went on to be sequenced, and the median time to follow-up was around 22 months after resection.

This clonotype was recorded at least ten times. TCRdb itself ran the 5' RACE reads through MiXCR, one entry per CDR3 protein. The profile shows roughly 70,000 distinct CDR3 sequences, roughly 9% of them singletons. The time point is: blood at routine non-recurrence follow-up after resection. Without sorting, whole RNA was sequenced from tumor, nontumor lung or frozen PBMC. The material was PBMCs, obtained at follow-up. The receptor was isolated from a female donor with early-stage non-small cell lung cancer.

CDR3 nucleotides: TGTGCCTGGAGTGTAACCGGTCCGGAGAATCAGCCCCAGCATTTT. Translation: CAWSVTGPENQPQHF. The chain employs TRBV30 and TRBJ1-5, with unresolved D. The CDR3 totals 15 residues. CDR1 and CDR2 from the germline V gene are GTSNPN and SVGIG (reference sequence). The germline V and J ends were trimmed by 0 bases and 4 bases, with 13 bases remaining between them.